This T cell receptor (beta chain) was profiled in a study of cytomegalovirus exposure and HLA in healthy donors. Whole-study findings and limits: Later analysis showed most CMV-associated TCR beta chains appearing HLA-restricted. A later analysis reportedly found fewer N-insertions in an Asian-associated ancestry cluster than the approximately 700-donor mean.

Trimming removed 0 bases at V and 4 bases at J, with 19 bases between. The CDR3 spans 18 residues. Germline loops: CDR1 MGHRA, CDR2 YSYEKL. Both 60 Vbeta primers and 13 Jbeta primers went into the PCR. Repertoires were generated with immunoSEQ multiplex PCR, while TCRdb's copy carries only in-frame clones and drops some. The sample records approximately 130,000 clones, around 79% being singletons. On this clone: Antigen unknown.

This TCR came from a young woman in good health and CMV-seronegative. The chain uses TRBV4-1 and TRBJ2-1; tentative D call: TRBD2 (5 bases). The sequenced sample consisted of PBMCs. The CDR3 nucleotides read TGCGCCAGCAGCCAAGAAAACCAGCTAGCAACTAGTTACAATGAGCAGTTCTTC. It translates to CASSQENQLATSYNEQFF.